The 18 T cell receptor beta chains presented below share a single source sample, sequenced in a study of blood T cell repertoires in COVID-19. The data were produced by immunoSEQ multiplex PCR, yet TCRdb's version contains in-frame clones alone and is incomplete. Of a few hundred thousand clones in the sample, 85% were seen once. The sequencing input was peripheral blood. The receptors stem from a human donor in a cohort sampled during active COVID-19.

V usage is TRBV5-4 and J usage is TRBJ1-2, with D possibly TRBD1 on 5 matching bases. The CDR3 is 13 amino acids. Looked up from germline, CDR1 is SGHNT and CDR2 is YYREEE (reference sequence). The V end lost 2 bases, the J end lost 8 bases, and 13 bases lay between the germline ends. The CDR3 bases are TGTGCCAGCAGCTTTTTTTCCGGGGGAGGCTACACCTTC. This codes for CASSFFSGGGYTF.

The chain has TRBV9 and TRBJ2-3, with 11 bases aligning to TRBD2. This CDR3 has 17 residues. J was trimmed by 5 bases and V by 0 bases; bases with no gene match: 8. Germline CDR1 reads SGDLS; CDR2 reads YYNGEE. For the CDR3, the DNA is TGTGCCAGCAGCGTAGAATTTCTAGCGGGGGGAGGAGATACGCAGTATTTT. Its protein is CASSVEFLAGGGDTQYF.

The V call is TRBV5-8, the J call TRBJ2-3; TRBD2 aligns across 9 bases. Germline V gene lookup returns CDR1 SGHTS and CDR2 YDEGEE. The CDR3 sequence is 14 residues long. Trimming cost V 4 bases and J 2 bases; bases outside gene matches: 2. The CDR3 coding sequence is TGTGCCAGCAGCGCTAGCGGGGTCACAGATACGCAGTATTTT. It codes for CASSASGVTDTQYF. Looking up the rest from reference TRBV5-8 and TRBJ2-3 gives the full variable domain: EAGVTQSPTHLIKTRGQQATLRCSPISGHTSVYWYQQALGLGLQFLLWYDEGEERNRGNFPPRFSGRQFPNYSSELNVNALELEDSALYLCASSASGVTDTQYFGPGTRLTVL.

This clone has only a few counts. The chain links TRBV24-1 to TRBJ2-7; TRBD1 aligns across 7 bases. Germline V gives CDR1 KGHDR, CDR2 SFDVKD. The J segment lost 0 bases and the V segment lost 3 bases, leaving 4 bases of the junction unmatched. There are 15 residues in the CDR3. CDR3 in amino acids: CATSDADRDSYEQYF. The DNA for the CDR3 is TGTGCCACCAGTGATGCAGACAGGGACTCCTACGAGCAGTACTTC.

The chain links TRBV25-1 to TRBJ1-6; D is possibly TRBD1 (5 bases). V shed 1 base and J shed 9 bases, with 13 bases lying between them. CDR1 and CDR2 (germline): MGHDK, SYGVNS. CDR3 length: 15 residues. The CDR3 sequence is CASSESRGAISPLHF. The CDR3, as DNA: TGTGCCAGCAGTGAATCGCGCGGGGCGATTTCACCCCTCCACTTT. Drawing the rest from reference TRBV25-1 and TRBJ1-6, the complete variable domain is EADIYQTPRYLVIGTGKKITLECSQTMGHDKMYWYQQDPGMELHLIHYSYGVNSTEKGDLSSESTVSRIRTEHFPLTLESARPSHTSQYLCASSESRGAISPLHFGNGTRLTVT.

The chain employs TRBV7-9 and TRBJ2-7; tentative D call: TRBD2 (6 bases). Germline assignment: CDR1 SEHNR and CDR2 FQNEAQ (reference sequence). This CDR3 contains 12 residues. V gave up 5 bases and J gave up 6 bases, with 11 bases separating them. In DNA form, the CDR3 reads TGTGCCAGCAGCCCGGGACTTTTCGAGCAGTACTTC. This encodes CASSPGLFEQYF.

The genes are TRBV29-1 and TRBJ2-2, with D tentatively TRBD1 (5 bases). Germline CDR1 and CDR2: SQVTM and ANQGSEA. Trimming cost V 0 bases and J 10 bases, with 12 bases left between them. The CDR3 is 13 amino acids. For the CDR3, the DNA is TGCAGCGTTGAAGATGAGGACATCCAGGAGCTGTTTTTT. Protein sequence: CSVEDEDIQELFF.

The chain couples TRBV14 to TRBJ2-7; 8 nucleotides align to TRBD1. The CDR3 runs 15 residues. From germline, CDR1 is SGHDN and CDR2 FVKESK. The V segment lost 3 bases and the J segment 7 bases; nucleotides outside the gene matches: 11. The CDR3 DNA sequence: TGTGCCAGCAGCCATATGCACAGGGGGATGAGGGAGCAGTACTTC. Protein: CASSHMHRGMREQYF.

This chain uses TRBV24-1 with TRBJ1-2; tentatively, D is TRBD1 (5 bases). The V and J ends lost 3 bases and 8 bases respectively, with 15 bases between them. This CDR3 region has 14 residues. The germline gives CDR1 KGHDR, CDR2 SFDVKD. Here the CDR3 reads CATSDSRTLGGYTF. Written as DNA, the CDR3 is TGTGCCACCAGTGATAGTAGGACATTGGGGGGCTACACCTTC.

This CDR3 is CAWNGGIGELFF. The CDR3 DNA is TGTGCCTGGAACGGGGGGATCGGGGAGCTGTTTTTT. This chain uses TRBV30 with TRBJ2-2; TRBD2 matches 7 bases. V gave up 4 bases and J gave up 7 bases; unmatched junction bases: 3. The germline V gene encodes CDR1 GTSNPN and CDR2 SVGIG (reference sequence). This CDR3 comprises 12 residues.

The V gene is TRBV10-3, the J gene TRBJ1-2; D is ambiguous. The CDR3 length is 20 residues. Germline assignment: CDR1 ENHRY and CDR2 SYGVKD. V was pared by 2 bases and J by 1 base, with 26 bases between. The CDR3 reads CAISEPPLWGGLSGNYGYTF. CDR3 coding DNA: TGTGCCATCAGTGAGCCACCTCTCTGGGGAGGGTTAAGCGGTAACTATGGCTACACCTTC.

The gene calls are TRBV6-5 and TRBJ2-7, with a weak D call TRBD1 (6 bases). Trimming took 6 bases from V and 1 from J, leaving 16 bases between them. The CDR3 extends over 15 amino acids. Germline CDR1 MNHEY, CDR2 SVGAGI. Written as DNA, the CDR3 is TGTGCCAGCAGCGCGGTGAAGGACAGTTCCTACGAGCAGTACTTC. Translated, it gives CASSAVKDSSYEQYF.

This chain joins TRBV7-8 and TRBJ2-5; possible D gene TRBD1, 6 bases. The CDR3 is 15 residues long. Germline V gene sequence: CDR1 SGHVS, CDR2 FQNEAQ. The V and J ends lost 4 bases and 5 bases respectively, with 17 bases between them. CDR3 sequence: CASSSRGWDAETQYF. CDR3 nucleotide sequence: TGTGCCAGCAGCTCCAGGGGATGGGACGCGGAGACCCAGTACTTC.

The rearrangement joins TRBV3-1 (or the pseudogene TRBV3-2) to TRBJ2-7; 9 nucleotides align to TRBD1. With V trimmed by 5 bases and J by 0 bases, 11 bases remained unmatched. The CDR3 loop spans 17 amino acids. Germline V gene sequence: CDR1 LGHDT, CDR2 YNNKEL (reference sequence). DNA for the CDR3: TGTGCCAGCAGCTCCTTGACAGGGGGTCCCTTCTCCTACGAGCAGTACTTC. Residues: CASSSLTGGPFSYEQYF.

This chain links TRBV13 with TRBJ2-7, with 7 bases aligning to TRBD1. This CDR3 region has 15 residues. Germline lookup yields CDR1 PRHDT and CDR2 FYEKMQ (reference sequence). Trimming cost V 5 bases and J 2 bases; bases outside gene matches: 9. The CDR3 here is CASSPWTGLAYEQYF. As DNA, the CDR3 is TGTGCCAGCAGCCCCTGGACAGGTTTAGCCTACGAGCAGTACTTC.

This chain links TRBV12-5 with TRBJ1-4, with 7 bases lining up with TRBD1. Germline V gene sequence: CDR1 LGHNT, CDR2 FRNRAP. The V segment lost 5 bases and the J segment 7 bases; nucleotides outside the gene matches: 7. CDR3 length: 14 amino acids. The CDR3 bases are TGTGCTAGTGGTCTGACAGGGTTGGCTGAAAAACTGTTTTTT. Amino acids: CASGLTGLAEKLFF.

The V gene is TRBV3-1 (or the pseudogene TRBV3-2), the J gene TRBJ1-1; 11 bases line up with TRBD1. The CDR3 runs to 16 residues. Germline V lookup: CDR1 LGHDT, CDR2 YNNKEL (reference sequence). V was clipped by 4 bases and J by 4 bases; unmatched bases: 8. This CDR3 reads CASSRRDRGSGTEAFF. The CDR3 nucleotides are TGTGCCAGCAGCCGCCGGGACAGGGGGTCGGGCACTGAAGCTTTCTTT.

This chain uses TRBV7-2 with TRBJ1-1; D is undetermined. CDR3 size: 14 residues. V lost 7 bases and J lost 8, with 20 bases in between. Germline V gene sequence: CDR1 SGHTA, CDR2 FQGNSA. CDR3 sequence (DNA): TGTGCCAGCACCTCAAGGGAGGGCTCCGTCGAAGCTTTCTTT. Amino acid sequence: CASTSREGSVEAFF.